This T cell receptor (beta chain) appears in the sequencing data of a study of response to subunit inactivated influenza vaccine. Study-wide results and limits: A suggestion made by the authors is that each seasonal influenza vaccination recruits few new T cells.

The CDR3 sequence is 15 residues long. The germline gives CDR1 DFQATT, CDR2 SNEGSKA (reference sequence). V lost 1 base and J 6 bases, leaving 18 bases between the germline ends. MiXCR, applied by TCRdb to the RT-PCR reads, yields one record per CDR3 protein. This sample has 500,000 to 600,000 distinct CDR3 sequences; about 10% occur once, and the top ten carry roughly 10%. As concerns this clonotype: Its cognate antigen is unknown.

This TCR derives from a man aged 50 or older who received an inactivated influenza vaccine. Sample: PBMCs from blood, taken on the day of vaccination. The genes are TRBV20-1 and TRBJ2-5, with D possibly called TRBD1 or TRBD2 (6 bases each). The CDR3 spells CSARAPTGGVKTQYF. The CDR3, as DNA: TGCAGTGCTAGAGCTCCGACAGGAGGGGTAAAGACCCAGTACTTC.